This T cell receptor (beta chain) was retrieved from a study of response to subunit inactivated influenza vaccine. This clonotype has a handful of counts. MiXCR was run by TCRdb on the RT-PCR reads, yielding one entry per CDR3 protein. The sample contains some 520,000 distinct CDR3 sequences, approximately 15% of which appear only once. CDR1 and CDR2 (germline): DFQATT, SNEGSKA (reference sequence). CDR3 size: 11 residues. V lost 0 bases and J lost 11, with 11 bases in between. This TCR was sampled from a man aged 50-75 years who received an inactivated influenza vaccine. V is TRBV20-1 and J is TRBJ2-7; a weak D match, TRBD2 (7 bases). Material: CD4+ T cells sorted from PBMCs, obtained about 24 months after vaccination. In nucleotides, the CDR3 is TGCAGTGCTAGAGAACGGGGGGCGGAGTACTTC. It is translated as CSARERGAEYF.